This TCR beta chain is from a study of cytomegalovirus exposure and HLA in healthy donors. The V gene's germline CDR1 is SQVTM and CDR2 ANQGSEA. V lost 7 bases to trimming and J lost 5 bases, with 21 bases between them. The CDR3 spans 14 residues. The study ran its PCR with 60 Vbeta and 13 Jbeta primers. Using immunoSEQ multiplex PCR, the repertoire was profiled, and TCRdb retains in-frame clones only, with some absent. The top ten hold 1.5% to 2% of the sample, which has 170,000 or so clones, under 85% seen once. The J gene is TRBJ2-7, the V gene TRBV29-1, with D maybe TRBD2 (6 bases). The sequencing sample was made of PBMCs. The sequence derives from a woman in her thirties in good health and CMV-seronegative. The CDR3 sequence: CSADLGGRQDEQYF. CDR3 nucleotides: TGCAGCGCTGATCTGGGGGGAAGGCAGGACGAGCAGTACTTC.